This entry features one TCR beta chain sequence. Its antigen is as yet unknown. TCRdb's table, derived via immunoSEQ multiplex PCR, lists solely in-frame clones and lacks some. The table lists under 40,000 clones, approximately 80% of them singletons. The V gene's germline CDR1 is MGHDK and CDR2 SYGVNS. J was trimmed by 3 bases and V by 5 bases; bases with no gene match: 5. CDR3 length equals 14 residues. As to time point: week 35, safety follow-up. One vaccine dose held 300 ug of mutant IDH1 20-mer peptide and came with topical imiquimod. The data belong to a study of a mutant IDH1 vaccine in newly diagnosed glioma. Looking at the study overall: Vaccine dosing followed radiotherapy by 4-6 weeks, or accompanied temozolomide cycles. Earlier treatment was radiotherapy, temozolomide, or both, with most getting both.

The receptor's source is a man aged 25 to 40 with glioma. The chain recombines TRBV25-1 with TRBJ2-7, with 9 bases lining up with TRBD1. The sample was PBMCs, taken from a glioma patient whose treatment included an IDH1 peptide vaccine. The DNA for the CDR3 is TGTGCCAGCAGTTTGGGACAGGGAGGCTACGAGCAGTACTTC. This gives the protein CASSLGQGGYEQYF.